This T cell receptor beta chain is drawn from a study of blood T cell repertoires in COVID-19. V lost 4 bases to trimming and J lost 0 bases, with 7 bases between them. In germline, CDR1 is MNHEY, CDR2 SVGAGI. This CDR3 is built from 15 residues. Data came from immunoSEQ multiplex PCR; TCRdb stores just in-frame clones and leaves some out. The sample lists 250,000 or so clones; roughly 84% were seen once. The V and J genes are TRBV6-5 and TRBJ2-6; unclear D gene. The clonotype was recovered from a woman between 50 and 59 years old who had been exposed to COVID-19. Sample: PBMCs or T cells enriched from blood (not recorded which). In nucleotides, the CDR3 is TGTGCCAGCAGTTTCCTCGGCTCTGGGGCCAACGTCCTGACTTTC. Translated, it gives CASSFLGSGANVLTF.